Each of the 30 T cell receptor beta chains below was sequenced from the same sample in a study of blood T cell repertoires in COVID-19. Repertoires were generated with immunoSEQ multiplex PCR, while TCRdb's copy carries only in-frame clones and drops some. This table has approximately 100,000 clones, roughly four fifths appearing once. Material for sequencing was peripheral blood. Receptor source: a human donor in a cohort sampled during active COVID-19.

The chain is built from TRBV5-1 and TRBJ2-3, with 8 nucleotides matching TRBD1. The CDR3 has 14 amino acids. Germline V gene sequence: CDR1 SGHRS, CDR2 YFSETQ. V trimming: 6 bases; J trimming: 4 bases; junction bases outside the gene matches: 7. The CDR3: CASKQGGAADTQYF. In nucleotides, the CDR3 is TGCGCCAGCAAACAGGGGGGCGCGGCAGATACGCAGTATTTT.

The CDR3 DNA sequence: TGTGCCTGGGGGACAGGGGGCCTACCAGGGATCTACACCTTC. It is translated as CAWGTGGLPGIYTF. The chain recombines TRBV30 with TRBJ1-2; TRBD1 aligns across 12 bases. V lost 5 bases, J lost 10 bases, and 11 bases stayed unmatched. From germline, CDR1 is GTSNPN and CDR2 SVGIG (reference sequence). This CDR3 is 14 amino acids long.

This chain connects TRBV2 to TRBJ1-2; 8 nucleotides line up with TRBD1. The J segment lost 7 bases and the V segment lost 6 bases, leaving 7 bases of the junction unmatched. This CDR3 has 13 residues. From germline, CDR1 is SNHLY and CDR2 FYNNEI. The DNA of the CDR3 is TGTGCCAGCAGAGGACAGGGCTTTGGTGGCTACACCTTC. Residues: CASRGQGFGGYTF.

This CDR3 reads CASSPTGANTEAFF. Written as DNA, the CDR3 is TGTGCCAGCTCACCTACAGGGGCGAACACTGAAGCTTTCTTT. The V gene is TRBV18, the J gene TRBJ1-1; TRBD1 agrees at 7 bases. V lost 3 bases, J lost 1 base, and 2 bases stayed unmatched. The CDR3 length is 14 residues. The germline V gene encodes CDR1 KGHSH and CDR2 LQKENI.

This clone was recorded a few times. The chain uses TRBV19 and TRBJ2-7; the match to TRBD1 covers 8 bases. Trimming took 5 bases from V and 2 from J; bases not matched to a gene: 5. CDR1 is LNHDA, CDR2 SQIVND, per germline (reference sequence). This CDR3 contains 14 residues. This chain's CDR3 is CASSVTGEPYEQYF. For the CDR3, the DNA is TGTGCCAGTAGTGTGACAGGGGAACCCTACGAGCAGTACTTC.

The chain carries TRBV6-5 and TRBJ2-7; TRBD2 matches 7 bases. The trim removed 2 bases at V and 7 bases at J, leaving 5 bases unmatched. CDR3 length equals 13 residues. CDR1 is MNHEY and CDR2 is SVGAGI in the germline V gene. CDR3 loop: CASSYGGVDEQYF. CDR3 coding DNA: TGTGCCAGCAGTTACGGGGGGGTAGATGAGCAGTACTTC.

This rearrangement joins TRBV4-3 to TRBJ2-7, with 7 positions matching TRBD1. V dropped 0 bases and J dropped 0; count of bases not matched to a gene: 5. The CDR3 runs to 16 residues. The V gene's germline CDR1 is LGHNA and CDR2 YSLEER. The CDR3 DNA reads TGCGCCAGCAGCCAAGATCCGGGACAGTCCTCCTACGAGCAGTACTTC. It yields the protein CASSQDPGQSSYEQYF.

The chain carries TRBV7-3 and TRBJ2-1; no reliable D call. The CDR3 totals 15 residues. In germline, CDR1 is SGHTA, CDR2 FQGTGA. Trimming cost V 5 bases and J 0 bases, with 11 bases left between them. For the CDR3, the DNA is TGTGCCAGCAGCATGCACAGTAGCTCCTACAATGAGCAGTTCTTC. This translates into CASSMHSSSYNEQFF.

This clone has a handful of counts. This CDR3 is CASSQPGQSYEQYF. The CDR3 DNA follows: TGTGCCAGCAGCCAACCGGGACAGTCCTACGAGCAGTACTTC. The chain uses TRBV4-2 and TRBJ2-7, with 7 bases lining up with TRBD1. The CDR3 sequence is 14 residues long. From germline, CDR1 is LGHNA and CDR2 YNFKEQ. V shed 2 bases, J shed 1 base, and the junction held 2 bases outside the gene matches.

The J gene is TRBJ1-5, the V gene TRBV2; the D gene is possibly TRBD1 (6 bases). The CDR3 is made up of 14 amino acids. V lost 5 bases and J lost 0, with 8 bases in between. Germline V gene sequence: CDR1 SNHLY, CDR2 FYNNEI. This CDR3 reads CASSNRASNQPQHF. CDR3 nucleotides: TGTGCCAGCAGTAACAGGGCTAGCAATCAGCCCCAGCATTTT.

The chain carries TRBV9 and TRBJ1-3; 7 nucleotides line up with TRBD1. V gave up 3 bases and J gave up 0 bases; unmatched junction bases: 3. The germline gives CDR1 SGDLS, CDR2 YYNGEE. The CDR3 contains 15 residues. The CDR3 spells CASSGDRASGNTIYF. CDR3 coding DNA: TGTGCCAGCAGCGGCGACAGGGCCTCTGGAAACACCATATATTTT.

V gene TRBV4-3 combines with J gene TRBJ1-2, with 7 positions matching TRBD1. The V segment lost 4 bases and the J segment 0 bases; nucleotides outside the gene matches: 8. The germline gives CDR1 LGHNA, CDR2 YSLEER. The CDR3 is made up of 16 amino acids. CDR3 DNA: TGCGCCAGCAGCCCCCAAGGACAGGCGTCTAACTATGGCTACACCTTC. Encoded protein: CASSPQGQASNYGYTF.

V usage is TRBV5-1 and J usage is TRBJ2-5; 13 nucleotides align to TRBD2. The germline V gene has CDR1 SGHRS and CDR2 YFSETQ. V dropped 4 bases and J dropped 5; count of bases not matched to a gene: 5. This CDR3 is built from 15 residues. Here the CDR3 reads CASSPGLAGVETQYF. The CDR3, as DNA: TGCGCCAGCAGCCCCGGACTAGCGGGGGTGGAGACCCAGTACTTC. The full variable domain, rest sourced from reference TRBV5-1 and TRBJ2-5, is KAGVTQTPRYLIKTRGQQVTLSCSPISGHRSVSWYQQTPGQGLQFLFEYFSETQRNKGNFPGRFSGRQFSNSRSEMNVSTLELGDSALYLCASSPGLAGVETQYFGPGTRLLVL.

V is TRBV25-1 and J is TRBJ2-5; no firm D call. The CDR3 has 14 residues. Deletions cut 1 base from V and 0 bases from J, with 6 bases between. Germline CDR1 reads MGHDK; CDR2 reads SYGVNS. CDR3 in DNA: TGTGCCAGCAGTGAATTGGCTGACCAAGAGACCCAGTACTTC. This gives the protein CASSELADQETQYF. The variable domain in full, completed from reference TRBV25-1 and TRBJ2-5, reads EADIYQTPRYLVIGTGKKITLECSQTMGHDKMYWYQQDPGMELHLIHYSYGVNSTEKGDLSSESTVSRIRTEHFPLTLESARPSHTSQYLCASSELADQETQYFGPGTRLLVL.

The chain carries TRBV18 and TRBJ2-1, with D possibly being TRBD2 (5 bases). The CDR3 runs 13 residues. The V end was cut by 3 bases, the J end by 3 bases, with 6 bases between. The V gene's germline CDR1 is KGHSH and CDR2 LQKENI. CDR3 coding DNA: TGTGCCAGCTCACCCCGGGACTACAATGAGCAGTTCTTC. It specifies CASSPRDYNEQFF.

V is TRBV4-3 and J is TRBJ2-7; perhaps TRBD2 as D (5 bases). Trimming removed 0 bases from V and 2 bases from J, with 8 bases in between. The CDR3 has 14 residues. The V gene's germline CDR1 is LGHNA and CDR2 YSLEER. CDR3 DNA sequence: TGCGCCAGCAGCCAAGAAGAGGGAACCTACGAGCAGTACTTC. Translating it yields CASSQEEGTYEQYF.

The chain links TRBV18 to TRBJ2-7, with 12 bases that match TRBD1. The CDR3 consists of 15 residues. Germline trimming cut 4 bases from V and 0 bases from J; bases unmatched to any gene: 1. Germline V gene data show CDR1 as KGHSH and CDR2 as LQKENI. The CDR3 region is CASSLGQGASYEQYF. For the CDR3, the DNA is TGTGCCAGCTCACTGGGACAGGGGGCCTCCTACGAGCAGTACTTC. The full variable domain, its missing parts supplied by reference TRBV18 and TRBJ2-7, is NAGVMQNPRHLVRRRGQEARLRCSPMKGHSHVYWYRQLPEEGLKFMVYLQKENIIDESGMPKERFSAEFPKEGPSILRIQQVVRGDSAAYFCASSLGQGASYEQYFGPGTRLTVT.

This clone was counted a single time. The chain is built from TRBV29-1 and TRBJ2-5, with D possibly being TRBD2 (6 bases). Germline loops: CDR1 SQVTM, CDR2 ANQGSEA. This CDR3 contains 13 residues. Trimming cost V 4 bases and J 4 bases, with 13 bases left between them. CDR3 residues: CSVGILGGETQYF. CDR3 bases: TGCAGCGTTGGAATTCTGGGAGGAGAGACCCAGTACTTC.

This chain uses TRBV5-1 with TRBJ1-1; D may be TRBD1 (5 bases). V was clipped by 0 bases and J by 3 bases, with 12 bases between them. Germline lookup yields CDR1 SGHRS and CDR2 YFSETQ. This CDR3 is 15 amino acids long. The CDR3 DNA reads TGCGCCAGCAGCTTGGTCACAGGAAGAGACACTGAAGCTTTCTTT. This sequence encodes CASSLVTGRDTEAFF.

CDR3 in DNA: TGTGCCTGGTCTCCGGGACAGGGTAACAATGAGCAGTTCTTC. Protein: CAWSPGQGNNEQFF. J is TRBJ2-1 and V is TRBV30; TRBD1 matches 9 bases. Per the germline V gene, CDR1 is GTSNPN and CDR2 is SVGIG (reference sequence). The ends lost 5 bases at V and 5 bases at J; junction bases unmatched: 7. The CDR3 runs to 14 residues. The variable domain in full, completed from reference TRBV30 and TRBJ2-1, reads SQTIHQWPATLVQPVGSPLSLECTVEGTSNPNLYWYRQAAGRGLQLLFYSVGIGQISSEVPQNLSASRPQDRQFILSSKKLLLSDSGFYLCAWSPGQGNNEQFFGPGTRLTVL.

This chain links TRBV6-2 or TRBV6-3 with TRBJ1-1, with 7 bases lining up with TRBD1. Trimming removed 6 bases from V and 4 bases from J; junction bases left unmatched: 11. Germline CDR1 and CDR2: MNHEY and SVGEGT. The CDR3 sequence is 15 residues long. The DNA of the CDR3 is TGTGCCAGCAGCCAAGGAAGGGGGCCGGTCACTGAAGCTTTCTTT. This translates into CASSQGRGPVTEAFF.

This clone was picked up a small number of times. The chain combines TRBV28 with TRBJ2-1, with 7 bases matching TRBD2. Germline V gene sequence: CDR1 MDHEN, CDR2 SYDVKM. The V segment lost 4 bases and the J segment 5 bases; nucleotides outside the gene matches: 11. This CDR3 is 16 amino acids long. In DNA, the CDR3 is TGTGCCAGCAGTTCCTACGCCAGGACTAGAGACAATGAGCAGTTCTTC. Translating it yields CASSSYARTRDNEQFF.

The chain has TRBV11-3 and TRBJ2-3, with 10 bases fitting TRBD2. The CDR3 runs to 14 residues. Germline CDR1 is SGHNT and CDR2 is YENEEA. V gave up 8 bases and J gave up 5 bases; unmatched junction bases: 7. CDR3 protein: CASGSSGRLDTQYF. CDR3 nucleotides: TGTGCCAGCGGAAGTAGCGGGAGGTTAGATACGCAGTATTTT.

The chain employs TRBV5-6 and TRBJ1-1; D gene uncertain. V was clipped by 0 bases and J by 1 base, with 7 bases between them. Germline CDR1 and CDR2: SGHDT and YYEEEE. This CDR3 is built from 14 residues. Here the CDR3 DNA reads TGTGCCAGCAGCTTGGTGTATTCGAACACTGAAGCTTTCTTT. Its protein is CASSLVYSNTEAFF.

The V and J genes are TRBV4-1 and TRBJ2-7; TRBD2 matches 11 bases. This CDR3 is 14 amino acids long. Looked up from germline, CDR1 is MGHRA and CDR2 is YSYEKL. V lost 4 bases to trimming and J lost 4 bases; unmatched junction nucleotides: 3. The DNA of the CDR3 is TGCGCCAGCAGCCTAAGACTAGCGGGGTACGAGCAGTACTTC. This gives the protein CASSLRLAGYEQYF.

The V and J genes are TRBV6-6 and TRBJ1-5; 8 nucleotides line up with TRBD1. The CDR3 contains 15 residues. Losses at the gene ends were 5 bases for V and 7 bases for J; bases not matched to a gene: 10. Germline lookup yields CDR1 MNHNY and CDR2 SVGAGI (reference sequence). The CDR3 loop is CASSKRDRRGQPQHF. CDR3 bases: TGTGCCAGCAGTAAAAGGGACAGGCGAGGGCAGCCCCAGCATTTT.

The table lists this clone with a few counts. The identical CDR3 is also encoded by other nucleotide sequences in the sample. The V and J genes are TRBV24-1 and TRBJ2-7; 8 bases are a match to TRBD2. The CDR3 length is 14 residues. Germline CDR1 is KGHDR and CDR2 is SFDVKD. The V and J ends lost 5 bases and 4 bases, in that order; junction bases with no gene match: 6. In nucleotides, the CDR3 is TGTGCCACCAGTGGCTCTAGCGGGCTTTACGAGCAGTACTTC. Amino acids: CATSGSSGLYEQYF.

V gene TRBV5-1 combines with J gene TRBJ2-1, with 14 bases matching TRBD2. There are 15 residues in the CDR3. Per the germline V gene, CDR1 is SGHRS and CDR2 is YFSETQ. With V trimmed by 1 base and J by 8 bases, 2 bases remained unmatched. In DNA form, the CDR3 reads TGCGCCAGCAGCTTGACGGGACTAGCGGGAGATGAGCAGTTCTTC. Protein product: CASSLTGLAGDEQFF.

The chain recombines TRBV7-5 with TRBJ2-1; the D call in the table, TRBD2, was not verified against the DNA. TRBV7-5 is a recognized pseudogene. The CDR3 runs to 12 residues. CDR3 protein: CARSPSGSEQFF. The CDR3 nucleotides read TGTGCCAGAAGCCCGAGCGGGAGTGAGCAGTTCTTC.

This chain uses TRBV27 with TRBJ2-4, with D maybe TRBD2 (5 bases). This CDR3 region has 14 residues. The V and J ends lost 2 bases and 8 bases respectively, with 13 bases between them. Germline V CDR1 and CDR2: MNHEY, SMNVEV (reference sequence). The CDR3, as DNA: TGTGCCAGCAGTTTAGGACTGTACGGCGACATTCAGTACTTC. Its translation: CASSLGLYGDIQYF.